The T cell receptor (beta chain) described here comes from a study of T cell responses to AZD1222 COVID-19 vaccine. The CDR3 covers 14 residues. Germline V gene sequence: CDR1 MDHEN, CDR2 SYDVKM. Trimming left V 4 bases short and J 4 bases short, with 11 bases between. Sequencing was performed with immunoSEQ multiplex PCR; in TCRdb, only in-frame clones are kept and a portion is missing. The table has some 150,000 clones, roughly 94% seen once. The sample consisted of peripheral blood, taken on day 0 of MenACWY control vaccination. The chain joins TRBV28 to TRBJ1-3; D is uncertain. The receptor comes from an adult in good health. This CDR3 reads CASSWAARGNTIYF. The CDR3 bases are TGTGCCAGCAGTTGGGCAGCCAGGGGAAACACCATATATTTT.